One and the same sample provided the 19 T cell receptor beta chains below, sequenced in a study of blood T cell repertoires in COVID-19 (TCRdb year 2020). Libraries were made using the immunoSEQ multiplex PCR assay. The table comes from immuneACCESS by way of TCRdb, which keeps in-frame sequences with V and J called. Part of the clones is missing from these tables; in studies checked, under half for an unresolved V gene and the rest for unknown reasons. The table for this sample lists 150,000 or so clones; about three quarters of them were counted only once. Together, the top ten hold roughly 1.5% of the sample. The sample comprised peripheral blood. The source is an elderly man with acute or convalescent COVID-19.

The chain couples TRBV6-2 or TRBV6-3 to TRBJ2-3; 9 bases match TRBD2. V lost 0 bases to trimming and J lost 2 bases; unmatched junction nucleotides: 9. CDR1 is MNHEY and CDR2 is SVGEGT in the germline V gene. This CDR3 spans 18 amino acids. The CDR3: CASSYSIAAGGNTDTQYF. CDR3 in DNA: TGTGCCAGCAGTTACTCGATCGCAGCGGGGGGTAACACAGATACGCAGTATTTT.

The chain carries TRBV6-1 and TRBJ2-2, with D unclear. The germline V gene encodes CDR1 MNHNS and CDR2 SASEGT. Trimming shortened V by 5 bases and J by 5 bases, and 6 bases separated the two germline ends. The length of the CDR3 is 12 residues. The CDR3 coding sequence is TGTGCCAGCAGTCACTCGACCGGGGAGCTGTTTTTT. This sequence encodes CASSHSTGELFF.

The count of this clone is one. The gene calls are TRBV30 and TRBJ1-2, with D possibly being TRBD1 (5 bases). In germline, CDR1 is GTSNPN, CDR2 SVGIG (reference sequence). The V end lost 4 bases, the J end lost 7 bases, and 16 bases lay between the germline ends. The CDR3 is made up of 13 amino acids. CDR3 in amino acids: CAWTEGQGSGYTF. The CDR3 coding sequence is TGTGCCTGGACCGAAGGGCAGGGCTCTGGCTACACCTTC.

The chain has TRBV11-2 and TRBJ2-7; TRBD1 is a possible D gene (6 bases). Trimming left V 5 bases short and J 0 bases short, with 14 bases between. The germline gives CDR1 SGHAT, CDR2 FQNNGV. This CDR3 has 15 residues. The CDR3 region is CASSSLGDTSYEQYF. CDR3 nucleotides: TGTGCCAGCAGCAGCTTAGGGGACACCTCCTACGAGCAGTACTTC.

V is TRBV10-3 and J is TRBJ2-1; 8 bases fit TRBD2. With V trimmed by 2 bases and J by 1 base, 7 bases remained unmatched. CDR3 length equals 17 residues. From germline, CDR1 is ENHRY and CDR2 SYGVKD. In DNA form, the CDR3 reads TGTGCCATCAGTGAGAGTGGGGCGGGGGGTTCCTACAATGAGCAGTTCTTC. It is translated as CAISESGAGGSYNEQFF.

This sequence joins TRBV12-3 or TRBV12-4 and TRBJ1-6; D remains ambiguous. The CDR3 sequence is 13 residues long. Trimming pared 2 bases from V and 9 bases from J, leaving 8 bases between. As DNA, the CDR3 is TGTGCCAGCAGTTTACAGGATGGTTCACCCCTCCACTTT. This codes for CASSLQDGSPLHF.

This clone has only one observation. The chain carries TRBV6-6 and TRBJ2-5; D perhaps matches TRBD1 (6 bases). The V gene's germline CDR1 is MNHNY and CDR2 SVGAGI (reference sequence). The CDR3 length is 15 residues. Trimming removed 4 bases from V and 2 bases from J, with 14 bases in between. CDR3 DNA sequence: TGTGCCAGCAGTTCCTCTGGCAGGGGACAAGAGACCCAGTACTTC. Residues: CASSSSGRGQETQYF.

V and J are TRBV18 and TRBJ2-3; D is perhaps TRBD1 (6 bases). Germline CDR1 and CDR2: KGHSH and LQKENI. CDR3 length equals 15 residues. Between the trimmed V and J ends, which lost 2 bases and 3 bases, there was a span of 12 bases. The CDR3 DNA reads as TGTGCCAGCTCACCAAACAGGGTGGGAACAGATACGCAGTATTTT. It yields the protein CASSPNRVGTDTQYF.

Ten or more counts support this clone. Other DNA sequences from this sample encode an identical CDR3 as well. The CDR3: CASSLPGADTDTQYF. The CDR3 coding sequence is TGTGCCAGCAGCTTACCAGGGGCTGACACAGATACGCAGTATTTT. The rearrangement links TRBV7-9 to TRBJ2-3; D might be TRBD1 (6 bases). This CDR3 comprises 15 residues. Germline V CDR1 and CDR2: SEHNR, FQNEAQ (reference sequence). V was pared by 2 bases and J by 2 bases, with 11 bases between.

This clone has a handful of counts. V is TRBV20-1 and J is TRBJ1-2; TRBD1 matches at 7 bases. Germline loops: CDR1 DFQATT, CDR2 SNEGSKA (reference sequence). V lost 7 bases and J lost 7; bases outside the gene matches: 6. The CDR3 loop spans 11 amino acids. The CDR3 loop reads CSETTGFGYTF. The CDR3 nucleotides are TGCAGTGAAACGACAGGGTTTGGCTACACCTTC.

A word on this clone: It is unclear where the CDR3 begins or ends on the DNA, so no DNA is shown, and the CDR3 is as TCRdb lists it. J is TRBJ2-3 and V is TRBV7-5; the DNA was not compared with TRBD2, the D call given in the table. TRBV7-5 is a pseudogene segment. The CDR3 spans 16 residues, counting both ends. The CDR3 sequence: CVRTPFFGGGTDTQYF.

Ten or more counts support this clone. The J gene is TRBJ1-6, the V gene TRBV10-3, with D possibly being TRBD1 (6 bases). Trimming stripped 4 bases from V and 5 bases from J, with 9 bases between. This CDR3 spans 14 amino acids. Germline V gene sequence: CDR1 ENHRY, CDR2 SYGVKD. The CDR3 region is CAISVRQDNSPLHF. As DNA, the CDR3 is TGTGCCATCAGTGTTAGACAGGATAATTCACCCCTCCACTTT.

This clone was seen more than once but under ten times. The chain uses TRBV12-5 and TRBJ1-5; 7 nucleotides align to TRBD1. Germline-derived CDR1 and CDR2 are LGHNT and FRNRAP. This CDR3 is 13 amino acids long. Trimming at V came to 5 bases and at J to 4 bases, leaving 2 bases not matched to a gene. The CDR3 DNA is TGTGCTAGTGGTGACAGGGATAATCAGCCCCAGCATTTT. Protein sequence: CASGDRDNQPQHF.

The chain couples TRBV25-1 to TRBJ2-1; possible D gene TRBD2, 6 bases. In germline, CDR1 is MGHDK, CDR2 SYGVNS. V was pared by 5 bases and J by 0 bases, with 17 bases between. The CDR3 is 17 residues long. This chain's CDR3 is CASSPRPRGSSYNEQFF. CDR3 DNA sequence: TGTGCCAGCAGTCCTCGGCCGCGGGGCAGCTCCTACAATGAGCAGTTCTTC.

This sequence joins TRBV29-1 and TRBJ2-7, with 9 positions matching TRBD1. Germline CDR1 is SQVTM and CDR2 is ANQGSEA. The junction had 8 bases not matched to a gene; V was cut back by 6 bases and J by 5 bases. The CDR3 runs to 13 residues. The CDR3 region has the DNA TGCAGCGTCGTTAGGGACAGGGTCCACGAGCAGTACGTC. It specifies CSVVRDRVHEQYV.

This chain uses TRBV28 with TRBJ2-2, with D perhaps TRBD2 (6 bases). The CDR3 is 15 amino acids. V shed 5 bases and J shed 1 base, with 11 bases lying between them. Germline loops: CDR1 MDHEN, CDR2 SYDVKM. Here the CDR3 DNA reads TGTGCCAGCAGTCCGGGACTGAGGAACACCGGGGAGCTGTTTTTT. This translates into CASSPGLRNTGELFF.

CDR3 residues: CASSWGEVNTEAFF. DNA of the CDR3: TGTGCCAGCAGCTGGGGGGAGGTGAACACTGAAGCTTTCTTT. The J gene is TRBJ1-1, the V gene TRBV7-9; the D gene is possibly TRBD1 (5 bases). The ends were cut back, 4 bases at V and 0 bases at J, with 9 bases in the middle. The germline gives CDR1 SEHNR, CDR2 FQNEAQ (reference sequence). CDR3 length equals 14 residues.

The chain joins TRBV5-1 to TRBJ1-2; D may be TRBD1 (6 bases). The germline gives CDR1 SGHRS, CDR2 YFSETQ. The V and J ends lost 2 bases and 8 bases respectively, with 13 bases between them. There are 13 residues in the CDR3. CDR3: CASSLGQSRGYTF. CDR3 coding DNA: TGCGCCAGCAGCTTAGGACAGTCTAGGGGCTACACCTTC.

The gene calls are TRBV11-2 and TRBJ2-2, with 7 nucleotides matching TRBD2. V was pared by 5 bases and J by 8 bases, with 11 bases of the junction left unmatched. Germline CDR1 and CDR2: SGHAT and FQNNGV. The CDR3 is 15 amino acids. The chain's CDR3 is CASSRTHWGGGELFF. CDR3 in DNA: TGTGCCAGCAGCCGGACCCATTGGGGGGGTGGGGAGCTGTTTTTT. Variable domain in full (rest from reference TRBV11-2 and TRBJ2-2): EAGVAQSPRYKIIEKRQSVAFWCNPISGHATLYWYQQILGQGPKLLIQFQNNGVVDDSQLPKDRFSAERLKGVDSTLKIQPAKLEDSAVYLCASSRTHWGGGELFFGEGSRLTVL.